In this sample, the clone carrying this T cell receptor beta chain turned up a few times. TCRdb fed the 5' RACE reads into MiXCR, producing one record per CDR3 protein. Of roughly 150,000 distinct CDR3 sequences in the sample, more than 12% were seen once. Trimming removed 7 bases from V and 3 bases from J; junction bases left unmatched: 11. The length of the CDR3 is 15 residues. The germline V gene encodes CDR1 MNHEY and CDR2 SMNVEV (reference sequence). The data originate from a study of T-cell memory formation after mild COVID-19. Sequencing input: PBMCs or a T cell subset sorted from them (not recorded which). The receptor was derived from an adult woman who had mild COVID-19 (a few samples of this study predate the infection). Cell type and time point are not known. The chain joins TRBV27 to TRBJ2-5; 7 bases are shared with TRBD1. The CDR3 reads CASKGAGTAKETQYF. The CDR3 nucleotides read TGTGCCAGCAAGGGAGCCGGGACAGCTAAAGAGACCCAGTACTTC.